This entry lists 18 T cell receptor beta chains sequenced from one sample in a study of neurological immune-mediated disorders. MiXCR, applied by TCRdb to the 5' RACE reads, yields one record per CDR3 protein. The repertoire includes 50,000 to 65,000 distinct CDR3 sequences, around 5.2% of them detected once, and 3% to 4% sits in the top ten. The sequenced material came from PBMCs. The receptors were gathered from a woman aged 45-65 years with multiple sclerosis.

This clonotype was recorded at least ten times. V is TRBV6-2 or TRBV6-3 and J is TRBJ1-2; a weak D match, TRBD1 (6 bases). V lost 6 bases and J lost 4, with 18 bases in between. Looked up from germline, CDR1 is MNHEY and CDR2 is SVGEGT. The CDR3 covers 15 residues. This chain's CDR3 is CASSHPRTASYGYTF. The CDR3 nucleotides are TGTGCCAGCAGCCACCCACGGACAGCCTCCTATGGCTACACCTTC.

This chain uses TRBV11-3 with TRBJ2-3, with D unclear. The CDR3 has 12 amino acids. Germline CDR1 reads SGHNT; CDR2 reads YENEEA. Between the trimmed V and J ends, which lost 0 bases and 11 bases, there was a span of 9 bases. The CDR3 reads CASSLDQGKQYF. The CDR3 DNA reads TGTGCCAGCAGCTTAGATCAAGGAAAGCAGTATTTT.

There are many counts of this clonotype. For the CDR3, the DNA is TGTGCCAGCAGCTCCCCGAAAAGGGGTAGCTCCTACAATGAGCAGTTCTTC. As protein: CASSSPKRGSSYNEQFF. The gene calls are TRBV6-2 or TRBV6-3 and TRBJ2-1; D is possibly TRBD1 (5 bases). With 6 bases removed from V and 0 bases from J, the gap between germline ends came to 18 bases. CDR3 length: 17 residues. Germline V CDR1 and CDR2: MNHEY, SVGEGT.

This clonotype came up a few times. The chain joins TRBV4-1 to TRBJ1-4; D ambiguous. The CDR3 consists of 11 residues. Per the germline V gene, CDR1 is MGHRA and CDR2 is YSYEKL. V was clipped by 0 bases and J by 8 bases, with 1 base between them. DNA of the CDR3: TGCGCCAGCAGCCAAGAAGAAAAACTGTTTTTT. Protein sequence: CASSQEEKLFF.

This clonotype was counted at least ten times. The V and J genes are TRBV7-9 and TRBJ2-7; D unresolved. Trimming shortened V by 5 bases and J by 4 bases, and 15 bases separated the two germline ends. The CDR3 extends over 14 amino acids. The V gene's germline CDR1 is SEHNR and CDR2 FQNEAQ (reference sequence). In DNA, the CDR3 is TGTGCCAGCAGCAACCCACCTTGGTCTTACGAGCAGTACTTC. Translating it yields CASSNPPWSYEQYF. The complete variable domain, with remaining parts taken from reference TRBV7-9 and TRBJ2-7, reads DTGVSQNPRHKITKRGQNVTFRCDPISEHNRLYWYRQTLGQGPEFLTYFQNEAQLEKSRLLSDRFSAERPKGSFSTLEIQRTEQGDSAMYLCASSNPPWSYEQYFGPGTRLTVT.

This clonotype came up many times. The V and J genes are TRBV12-3 or TRBV12-4 and TRBJ1-6; maybe TRBD1 (5 bases). Deletions cut 6 bases from V and 11 bases from J, with 14 bases between. The CDR3 length is 13 residues. CDR3 loop: CASRLRMGPPLHF. The CDR3 nucleotides read TGTGCCAGCAGACTGAGGATGGGGCCACCCCTCCACTTT.

This clonotype occurred many times. J is TRBJ1-1 and V is TRBV20-1, with 7 bases aligning to TRBD1. The CDR3 extends over 14 amino acids. V gave up 5 bases and J gave up 1 base; unmatched junction bases: 7. Germline V gives CDR1 DFQATT, CDR2 SNEGSKA (reference sequence). The DNA for the CDR3 is TGCAGTGCTCGACAGGGTCGGGGGAACACTGAAGCTTTCTTT. Translating gives CSARQGRGNTEAFF.

This clonotype was picked up many times. V usage is TRBV7-9 and J usage is TRBJ2-5; D possibly corresponds to TRBD1 (6 bases). CDR1 SEHNR and CDR2 FQNEAQ come from the germline V gene (reference sequence). V lost 2 bases and J lost 1, with 11 bases in between. This CDR3 region has 15 residues. The CDR3 nucleotides read TGTGCCAGCAGCTTAATTATCAGGGGCCAAGAGACCCAGTACTTC. Translating gives CASSLIIRGQETQYF.

This clonotype has just a few counts. The gene calls are TRBV4-3 and TRBJ2-7, with D uncertain. The V end was cut by 2 bases, the J end by 9 bases, with 14 bases between. The CDR3 has 13 residues. Germline V lookup: CDR1 LGHNA, CDR2 YSLEER. The CDR3 DNA follows: TGCGCCAGCAGCCAAAATGTGGCAAAGAGGCAGTACTTC. Translated, it gives CASSQNVAKRQYF.

There are many counts of this clonotype. The chain couples TRBV28 to TRBJ2-7; 10 nucleotides align to TRBD1. The trim removed 5 bases at V and 1 base at J, leaving 5 bases unmatched. Germline values: CDR1 MDHEN, CDR2 SYDVKM. The CDR3 length is 15 residues. The CDR3: CASSVDRGPSYEQYF. Written as DNA, the CDR3 is TGTGCCAGCAGTGTTGACAGGGGGCCTTCCTACGAGCAGTACTTC.

The table lists this clonotype with many counts. The chain employs TRBV12-3 or TRBV12-4 and TRBJ2-2; the D gene could be TRBD1 or TRBD2 (5 bases each). V was shortened by 5 bases and J by 5 bases, with 15 bases between the two germline ends. This CDR3 has 15 amino acids. As DNA, the CDR3 is TGTGCCAGCAGTGTCCATGTGGGGACGACCGGGGAGCTGTTTTTT. This gives the protein CASSVHVGTTGELFF.

This clonotype was seen many times. This chain joins TRBV20-1 and TRBJ1-1; 10 bases match TRBD1. Looked up from germline, CDR1 is DFQATT and CDR2 is SNEGSKA (reference sequence). J lost 9 bases, V lost 0 bases, and 1 base had no gene match. This CDR3 contains 12 residues. The CDR3 loop reads CSARDDRGQAFF. The CDR3 region has the DNA TGCAGTGCTAGAGACGACAGGGGGCAAGCTTTCTTT.

This clonotype appeared many times. This rearrangement joins TRBV9 to TRBJ2-7; 7 bases line up with TRBD1. CDR1 SGDLS and CDR2 YYNGEE come from the germline V gene. CDR3 length: 16 residues. The V segment lost 3 bases and the J segment 7 bases; nucleotides outside the gene matches: 16. For the CDR3, the DNA is TGTGCCAGCAGCGAATCTAAAGGACAGGATATGTCTGAGCAGTACGTC. Protein: CASSESKGQDMSEQYV.

There are many counts of this clonotype. V gene TRBV2 combines with J gene TRBJ2-7, with 8 bases that match TRBD1. CDR3 length equals 15 residues. Looked up from germline, CDR1 is SNHLY and CDR2 is FYNNEI. The V gene end was trimmed by 3 bases and the J gene end by 0 bases; junction bases not matched to a gene: 4. The CDR3 DNA sequence: TGTGCCAGCAGTGATGGACAGGGTAGCTCCTACGAGCAGTACGTC. It translates to CASSDGQGSSYEQYV.

This clonotype was counted at least ten times. The junction and the germline gene differ at one end; a read error may be behind it. This chain links TRBV11-3 with TRBJ2-2, with TRBD1 identical over 9 bases. The CDR3 loop spans 15 amino acids. Germline lookup yields CDR1 SGHNT and CDR2 YENEEA. The CDR3 region is CASSIDRGDTGELFF. DNA of the CDR3: TGTGCCAGCAGCATAGACAGGGGGGACACCGGGGAGCTGTTTTTT.

This clonotype was observed many times. The chain joins TRBV7-6 to TRBJ2-3, with D possibly being TRBD1 (6 bases). This CDR3 contains 18 residues. Germline values: CDR1 SGHVS, CDR2 FNYEAQ. V lost 2 bases and J lost 2, with 20 bases in between. CDR3 nucleotide sequence: TGTGCCAGCAGCTTAATACCCCGCGACAGGTACTTCACAGATACGCAGTATTTT. It is translated as CASSLIPRDRYFTDTQYF.

This clonotype appeared many times. This chain connects TRBV12-3 or TRBV12-4 to TRBJ2-6, with a possible D match to TRBD1 (6 bases). V lost 5 bases, J lost 0 bases, and 17 bases lay in between. The CDR3 runs 18 residues. The CDR3 sequence is CASSRNRVGYSGANVLTF. CDR3 in DNA: TGTGCCAGCAGTCGAAACAGGGTAGGGTACTCTGGGGCCAACGTCCTGACTTTC.

There are many counts of this clonotype. The rearrangement joins TRBV4-3 to TRBJ2-3; D tentatively reads TRBD1 or TRBD2 (6 bases each). In germline, CDR1 is LGHNA, CDR2 YSLEER. The V end was cut by 4 bases, the J end by 1 base, with 12 bases between. This CDR3 has 15 amino acids. CDR3 nucleotide sequence: TGCGCCAGCAGCCCCTCGGGGGCGGGCACAGATACGCAGTATTTT. The encoded protein is CASSPSGAGTDTQYF.